This TCR beta chain was sequenced in a study of blood T cell repertoires in COVID-19. Study processing details: Amplification with reference gene primers provided the estimates of nucleated cell counts. The data were produced by immunoSEQ multiplex PCR, yet TCRdb's version contains in-frame clones alone and is incomplete. Clone size and V and J calls were adopted from that table, with D and trimming inferred from the DNA. This table has roughly 77,000 clones, roughly four fifths appearing once. The CDR3 length is 13 residues. Per the germline V gene, CDR1 is SGHAT and CDR2 is FQDESV (reference sequence).

This clonotype originated in a man aged 55 to 70 with COVID-19, enrolled during active disease. Sequencing used peripheral blood. The V call is TRBV11-1, the J call TRBJ1-6, with a tentative D call TRBD1 (5 bases). CDR3 DNA: TGTGCAAGACCCGGACAACGAGAGTCACCCCTCCACTTT. Translation: CARPGQRESPLHF.